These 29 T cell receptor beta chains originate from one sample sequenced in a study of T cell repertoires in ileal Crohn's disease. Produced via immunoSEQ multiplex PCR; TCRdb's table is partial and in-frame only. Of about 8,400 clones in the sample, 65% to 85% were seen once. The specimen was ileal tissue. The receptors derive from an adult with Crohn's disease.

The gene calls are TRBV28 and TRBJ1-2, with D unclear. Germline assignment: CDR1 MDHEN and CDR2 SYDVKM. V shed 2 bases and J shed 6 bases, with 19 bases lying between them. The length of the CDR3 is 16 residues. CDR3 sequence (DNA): TGTGCCAGCAGTTTAATTGTAAATTCGGGAGGCGATGGCTACACCTTC. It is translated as CASSLIVNSGGDGYTF.

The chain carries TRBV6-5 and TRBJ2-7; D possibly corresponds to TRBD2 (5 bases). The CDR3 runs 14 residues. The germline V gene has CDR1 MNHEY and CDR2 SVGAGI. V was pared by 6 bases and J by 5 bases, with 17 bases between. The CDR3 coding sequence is TGTGCCAGCAGCCCCACTAACGGGGTAGACGAGCAGTACTTC. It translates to CASSPTNGVDEQYF.

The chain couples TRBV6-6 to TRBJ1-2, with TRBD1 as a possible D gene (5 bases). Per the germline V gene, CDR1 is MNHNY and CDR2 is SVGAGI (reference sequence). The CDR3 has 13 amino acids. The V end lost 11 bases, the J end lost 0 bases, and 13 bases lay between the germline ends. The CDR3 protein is CAGGGAANYGYTF. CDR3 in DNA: TGTGCCGGAGGCGGGGCCGCTAACTATGGCTACACCTTC.

The CDR3 DNA sequence: TGTGCCAGCAGTGACTCGACAGGGGGATCAGATACGCAGTATTTT. Encoded protein: CASSDSTGGSDTQYF. The chain employs TRBV6-4 and TRBJ2-3; 9 nucleotides match TRBD1. The germline V gene encodes CDR1 MRHNA and CDR2 SNTAGT. The CDR3 is 15 residues long. Trimming cost V 0 bases and J 4 bases; bases outside gene matches: 2.

CDR3 in DNA: TGTGCCATCAGTGATCGGGCAGGGGCCTACGAGCAGTACTTC. Translating it yields CAISDRAGAYEQYF. The gene calls are TRBV10-3 and TRBJ2-7, with D tentatively TRBD1 (6 bases). The germline V gene has CDR1 ENHRY and CDR2 SYGVKD. Deletions cut 3 bases from V and 2 bases from J, with 11 bases between. The CDR3 has 14 amino acids.

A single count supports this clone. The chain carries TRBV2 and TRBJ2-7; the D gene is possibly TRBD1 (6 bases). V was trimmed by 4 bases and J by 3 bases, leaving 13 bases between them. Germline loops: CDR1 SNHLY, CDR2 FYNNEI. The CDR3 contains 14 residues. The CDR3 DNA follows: TGTGCCAGCAGTGTAGCTGGGGGCCTCTACGAGCAGTACTTC. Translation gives CASSVAGGLYEQYF.

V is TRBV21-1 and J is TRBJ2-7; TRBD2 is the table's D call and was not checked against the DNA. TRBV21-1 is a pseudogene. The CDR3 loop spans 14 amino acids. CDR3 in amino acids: CASTPGGYPYEQYF. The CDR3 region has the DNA TGTGCCAGCACCCCGGGAGGATATCCCTACGAGCAGTACTTC.

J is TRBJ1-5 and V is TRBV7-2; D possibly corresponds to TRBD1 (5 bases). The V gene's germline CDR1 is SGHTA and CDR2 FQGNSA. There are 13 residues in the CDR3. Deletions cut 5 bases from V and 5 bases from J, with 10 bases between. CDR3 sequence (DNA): TGTGCCAGCAGCGTTCGGGGGGATCAGCCCCAGCATTTT. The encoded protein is CASSVRGDQPQHF.

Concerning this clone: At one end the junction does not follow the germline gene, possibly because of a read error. The CDR3 region is CGTGGDNYGYTF. CDR3 DNA: TGCGGGACAGGGGGCGATAACTATGGCTACACCTTC. The J gene is TRBJ1-2, the V gene TRBV6-6, with TRBD1 matching over 12 bases. This CDR3 region has 12 residues. Per germline, CDR1 MNHNY and CDR2 SVGAGI (reference sequence).

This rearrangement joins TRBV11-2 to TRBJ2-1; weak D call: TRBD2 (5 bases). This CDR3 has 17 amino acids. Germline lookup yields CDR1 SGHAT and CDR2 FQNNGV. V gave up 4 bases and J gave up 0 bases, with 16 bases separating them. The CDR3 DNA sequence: TGTGCCAGCAGCTCCCAATCTCCGGGGTTCTCCTACAATGAGCAGTTCTTC. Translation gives CASSSQSPGFSYNEQFF.

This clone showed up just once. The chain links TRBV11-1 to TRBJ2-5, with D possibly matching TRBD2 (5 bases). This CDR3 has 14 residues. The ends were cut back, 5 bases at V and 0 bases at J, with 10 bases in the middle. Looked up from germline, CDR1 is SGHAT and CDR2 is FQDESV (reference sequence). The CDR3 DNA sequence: TGTGCCAGCAGCGCGGTGACTAACCAAGAGACCCAGTACTTC. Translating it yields CASSAVTNQETQYF.

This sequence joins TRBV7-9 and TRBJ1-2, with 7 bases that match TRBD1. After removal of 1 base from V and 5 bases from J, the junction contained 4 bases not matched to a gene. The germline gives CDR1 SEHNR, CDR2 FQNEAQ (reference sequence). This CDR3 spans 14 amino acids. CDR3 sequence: CASSLEDREYGYTF. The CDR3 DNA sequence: TGTGCCAGCAGCTTAGAAGACAGGGAGTATGGCTACACCTTC. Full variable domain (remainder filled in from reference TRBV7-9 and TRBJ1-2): DTGVSQNPRHKITKRGQNVTFRCDPISEHNRLYWYRQTLGQGPEFLTYFQNEAQLEKSRLLSDRFSAERPKGSFSTLEIQRTEQGDSAMYLCASSLEDREYGYTFGSGTRLTVV.

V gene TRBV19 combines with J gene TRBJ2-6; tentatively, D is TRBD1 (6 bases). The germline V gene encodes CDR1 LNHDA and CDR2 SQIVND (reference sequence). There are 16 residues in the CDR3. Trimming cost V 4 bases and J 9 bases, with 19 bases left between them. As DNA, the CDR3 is TGTGCCAGTAGTAAATTCAGGGGAACGGGTGACAACGTCCTGACTTTC. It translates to CASSKFRGTGDNVLTF.

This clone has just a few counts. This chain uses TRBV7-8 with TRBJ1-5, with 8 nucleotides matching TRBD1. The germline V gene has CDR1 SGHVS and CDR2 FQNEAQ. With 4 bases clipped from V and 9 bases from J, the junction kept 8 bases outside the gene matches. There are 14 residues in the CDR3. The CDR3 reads CASSSWTGQGPQHF. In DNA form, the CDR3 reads TGTGCCAGCAGCTCCTGGACAGGGCAGGGGCCCCAGCATTTT.

The CDR3: CASSPGAGSYEQYF. CDR3 in DNA: TGTGCCAGCTCACCAGGGGCGGGCTCCTACGAGCAGTACTTC. This chain joins TRBV18 and TRBJ2-7, with D perhaps being TRBD1 or TRBD2 (5 bases each). This CDR3 contains 14 residues. Germline V CDR1 and CDR2: KGHSH, LQKENI. Between the trimmed V and J ends, which lost 2 bases and 0 bases, there was a span of 8 bases.

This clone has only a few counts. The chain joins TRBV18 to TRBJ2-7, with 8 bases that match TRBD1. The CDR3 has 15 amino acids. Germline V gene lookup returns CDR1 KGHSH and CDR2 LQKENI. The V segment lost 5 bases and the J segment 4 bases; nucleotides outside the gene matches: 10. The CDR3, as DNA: TGTGCCAGCTCAGAATCTCAGGGGGCAGTTTACGAGCAGTACTTC. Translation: CASSESQGAVYEQYF.

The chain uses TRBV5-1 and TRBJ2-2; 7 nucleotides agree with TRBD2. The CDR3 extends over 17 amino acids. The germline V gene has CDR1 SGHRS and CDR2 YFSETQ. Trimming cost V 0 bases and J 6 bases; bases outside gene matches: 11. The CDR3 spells CASSLEASGIGSGELFF. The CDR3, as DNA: TGCGCCAGCAGCTTGGAGGCTAGCGGCATTGGGTCCGGGGAGCTGTTTTTT.

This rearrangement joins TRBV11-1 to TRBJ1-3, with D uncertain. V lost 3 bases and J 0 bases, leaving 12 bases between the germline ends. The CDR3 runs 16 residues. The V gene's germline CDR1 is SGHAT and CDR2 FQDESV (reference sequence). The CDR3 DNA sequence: TGTGCCAGCAGCTTCTCCAGGACCCACTCTGGAAACACCATATATTTT. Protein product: CASSFSRTHSGNTIYF.

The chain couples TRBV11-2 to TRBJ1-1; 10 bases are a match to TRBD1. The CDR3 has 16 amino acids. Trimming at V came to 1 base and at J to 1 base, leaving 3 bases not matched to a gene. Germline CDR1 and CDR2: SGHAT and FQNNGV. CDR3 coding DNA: TGTGCCAGCAGCTTAGGGACAGGGGGTAAGAACACTGAAGCTTTCTTT. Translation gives CASSLGTGGKNTEAFF.

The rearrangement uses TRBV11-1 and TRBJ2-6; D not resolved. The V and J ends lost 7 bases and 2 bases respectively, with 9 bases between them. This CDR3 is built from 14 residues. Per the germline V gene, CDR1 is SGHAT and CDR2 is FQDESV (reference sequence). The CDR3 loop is CASMDSAGANVLTF. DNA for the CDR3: TGTGCCAGCATGGATTCAGCTGGGGCCAACGTCCTGACTTTC.

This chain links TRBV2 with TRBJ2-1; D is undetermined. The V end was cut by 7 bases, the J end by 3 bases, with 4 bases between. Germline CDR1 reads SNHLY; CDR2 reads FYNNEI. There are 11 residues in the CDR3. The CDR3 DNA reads TGTGCCAGCACTAGCTACAATGAGCAGTTCTTC. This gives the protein CASTSYNEQFF.

The chain's CDR3 is CASSLGRIPYEQYF. In nucleotides, the CDR3 is TGTGCCAGCAGCTTGGGACGGATACCCTACGAGCAGTACTTC. The J gene is TRBJ2-7, the V gene TRBV28; D may match TRBD1 or TRBD2 (5 bases each). V lost 6 bases and J lost 2, with 14 bases in between. Germline V gene sequence: CDR1 MDHEN, CDR2 SYDVKM. The CDR3 is made up of 14 amino acids.

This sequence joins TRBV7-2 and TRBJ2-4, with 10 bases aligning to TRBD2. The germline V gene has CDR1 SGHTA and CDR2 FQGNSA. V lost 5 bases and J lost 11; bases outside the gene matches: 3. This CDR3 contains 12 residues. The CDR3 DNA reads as TGTGCCAGCAGCCTTCTAGCGGGAGTTCAGTACTTC. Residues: CASSLLAGVQYF. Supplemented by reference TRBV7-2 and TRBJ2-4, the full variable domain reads GAGVSQSPSNKVTEKGKDVELRCDPISGHTALYWYRQSLGQGLEFLIYFQGNSAPDKSGLPSDRFSAERTGGSVSTLTIQRTQQEDSAVYLCASSLLAGVQYFGAGTRLSVL.

The CDR3 DNA reads as TGTGCCAGCAGCCTCGGGGGTAGCGGCAACTACTACGAGCAGTACTTC. Protein: CASSLGGSGNYYEQYF. This chain joins TRBV7-2 and TRBJ2-7, with a tentative D call TRBD2 (6 bases). CDR1 and CDR2 from the germline V gene are SGHTA and FQGNSA. Between the trimmed V and J ends, which lost 5 bases and 3 bases, there was a span of 20 bases. The CDR3 is made up of 16 amino acids.

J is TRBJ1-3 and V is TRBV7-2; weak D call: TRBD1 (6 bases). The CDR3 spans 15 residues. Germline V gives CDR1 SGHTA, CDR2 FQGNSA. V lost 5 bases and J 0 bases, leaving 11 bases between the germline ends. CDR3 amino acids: CASSRDITSGNTIYF. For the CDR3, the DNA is TGTGCCAGCAGCCGGGACATCACCTCTGGAAACACCATATATTTT.

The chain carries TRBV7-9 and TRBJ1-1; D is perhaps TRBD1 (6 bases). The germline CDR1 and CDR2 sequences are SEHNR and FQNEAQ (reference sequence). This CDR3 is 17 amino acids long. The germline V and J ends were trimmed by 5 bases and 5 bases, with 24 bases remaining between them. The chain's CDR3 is CASSPLGHASRGTEAFF. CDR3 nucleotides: TGTGCCAGCAGCCCCCTGGGACACGCCTCGCGGGGGACTGAAGCTTTCTTT.

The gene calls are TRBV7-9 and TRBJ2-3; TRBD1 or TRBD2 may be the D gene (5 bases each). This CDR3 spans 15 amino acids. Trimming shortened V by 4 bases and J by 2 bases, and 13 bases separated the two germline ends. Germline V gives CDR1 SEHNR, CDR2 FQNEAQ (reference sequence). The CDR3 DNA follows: TGTGCCAGCAGCTCCACCGGGACCTTCACAGATACGCAGTATTTT. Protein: CASSSTGTFTDTQYF. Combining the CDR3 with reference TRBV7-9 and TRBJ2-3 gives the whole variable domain DTGVSQNPRHKITKRGQNVTFRCDPISEHNRLYWYRQTLGQGPEFLTYFQNEAQLEKSRLLSDRFSAERPKGSFSTLEIQRTEQGDSAMYLCASSSTGTFTDTQYFGPGTRLTVL.

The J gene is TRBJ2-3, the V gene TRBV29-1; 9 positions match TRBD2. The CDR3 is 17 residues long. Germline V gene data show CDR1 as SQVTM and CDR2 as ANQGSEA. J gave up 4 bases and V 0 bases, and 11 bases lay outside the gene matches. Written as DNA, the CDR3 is TGCAGCGTTGAAGATTGGGACATAGGGACTAGCCCAGATACGCAGTATTTT. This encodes CSVEDWDIGTSPDTQYF.

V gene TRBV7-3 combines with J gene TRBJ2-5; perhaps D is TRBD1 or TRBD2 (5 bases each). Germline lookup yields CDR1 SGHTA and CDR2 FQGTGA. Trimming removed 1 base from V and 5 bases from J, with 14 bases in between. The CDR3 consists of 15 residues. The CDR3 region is CASSLRGYDAETQYF. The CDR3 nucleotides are TGTGCCAGCAGCTTAAGGGGGTATGACGCCGAGACCCAGTACTTC.